This TCR beta chain was obtained from a study of T-cell memory formation after mild COVID-19. Turning to the study itself: Clusters were largely donor specific.

The study's findings and limits: Memory sampled before infection contained some responding clones, suggesting cross-reactive memory joined.

It was 5'RACE with constant-segment primers that produced the TCR alpha and TCR beta cDNA libraries, which carried sample barcodes and UMIs. TCRdb analysed the 5' RACE reads with MiXCR anew, one entry per CDR3 protein. This table has about 350,000 distinct CDR3 sequences, about an eighth appearing once. Trimming pared 3 bases from V and 4 bases from J, leaving 12 bases between. CDR3 length: 13 residues. Germline V CDR1 and CDR2: GTSNPN, SVGIG (reference sequence). For this clonotype: Its cognate antigen is unknown.

The sample consisted of PBMCs or a T cell subset sorted from them (not recorded which). This sequence joins TRBV30 and TRBJ1-2; D may be TRBD1 (5 bases). The TCR originated in a man aged 18 to 30 who had mild COVID-19 (a few samples of this study predate the infection). Cell type and time point are not known. CDR3 nucleotide sequence: TGTGCCTGGAGCCGGGACGGATTCTATGGCTACACCTTC. Its translation is CAWSRDGFYGYTF. The full variable domain, in which reference TRBV30 and TRBJ1-2 provide the parts outside the CDR3, is SQTIHQWPATLVQPVGSPLSLECTVEGTSNPNLYWYRQAAGRGLQLLFYSVGIGQISSEVPQNLSASRPQDRQFILSSKKLLLSDSGFYLCAWSRDGFYGYTFGSGTRLTVV.